The 9 T cell receptor beta chains reported below all come from one sample, sequenced in a study of T cell responses to AZD1222 COVID-19 vaccine. Method: immunoSEQ multiplex PCR; TCRdb's copy keeps in-frame clones and lacks some. The table lists some 120,000 clones, around nine tenths of them singletons. The sequencing used peripheral blood, collected 28 days after the second AZD1222 dose. These receptors were obtained from an adult who received the AZD1222 COVID-19 vaccine.

The J gene is TRBJ1-1, the V gene TRBV18; TRBD1 is a possible D gene (5 bases). Trimming removed 6 bases from V and 3 bases from J, with 11 bases in between. Germline V lookup: CDR1 KGHSH, CDR2 LQKENI. CDR3 length: 13 residues. The CDR3 protein is CASSVGGDTEAFF. CDR3 bases: TGTGCCAGCTCGGTCGGAGGGGACACTGAAGCTTTCTTT. Full variable domain (rest looked up from reference TRBV18 and TRBJ1-1): NAGVMQNPRHLVRRRGQEARLRCSPMKGHSHVYWYRQLPEEGLKFMVYLQKENIIDESGMPKERFSAEFPKEGPSILRIQQVVRGDSAAYFCASSVGGDTEAFFGQGTRLTVV.

The V and J genes are TRBV6-1 and TRBJ2-2; the D gene is possibly TRBD2 (6 bases). The germline V gene encodes CDR1 MNHNS and CDR2 SASEGT. V was cut by 2 bases and J by 10 bases, with 11 bases left in between. The CDR3 contains 13 residues. The CDR3 sequence is CASSENRGKELFF. Here the CDR3 DNA reads TGTGCCAGCAGTGAAAACCGGGGGAAGGAGCTGTTTTTT.

This chain joins TRBV2 and TRBJ1-5; 7 nucleotides agree with TRBD1. This CDR3 is 15 amino acids long. CDR1 is SNHLY and CDR2 is FYNNEI in the germline V gene. Trimming took 4 bases from V and 3 from J; bases not matched to a gene: 6. The DNA of the CDR3 is TGTGCCAGCAGTGTCGGACAGGTTGACAATCAGCCCCAGCATTTT. It codes for CASSVGQVDNQPQHF.

The chain has TRBV28 and TRBJ2-1; TRBD2 aligns across 8 bases. CDR3 size: 14 residues. After removal of 2 bases from V and 4 bases from J, the junction contained 1 base not matched to a gene. Germline assignment: CDR1 MDHEN and CDR2 SYDVKM. For the CDR3, the DNA is TGTGCCAGCAGTTTAAGCGGGGGTTACAATGAGCAGTTCTTC. This sequence encodes CASSLSGGYNEQFF.

The rearrangement links TRBV5-1 to TRBJ2-3, with TRBD2 matching 8 bases. This CDR3 has 16 residues. The germline CDR1 and CDR2 sequences are SGHRS and YFSETQ. V lost 0 bases and J lost 4; bases outside the gene matches: 7. CDR3 nucleotides: TGCGCCAGCAGCTTGGGTAGCGGGGACGGGGCAGATACGCAGTATTTT. Protein product: CASSLGSGDGADTQYF.

The V call is TRBV6-2 or TRBV6-3, the J call TRBJ1-1; 7 bases line up with TRBD1. Germline loops: CDR1 MNHEY, CDR2 SVGEGT. The V gene end was trimmed by 2 bases and the J gene end by 0 bases; junction bases not matched to a gene: 12. This CDR3 spans 18 amino acids. Here the CDR3 DNA reads TGTGCCAGCAGTTACGTCCAGGGGGATCCGTACATGAACACTGAAGCTTTCTTT. Translating it yields CASSYVQGDPYMNTEAFF.

The chain links TRBV19 to TRBJ1-1, with D tentatively TRBD1 (6 bases). The V end lost 2 bases, the J end lost 5 bases, and 18 bases lay between the germline ends. This CDR3 comprises 16 residues. Germline V gene sequence: CDR1 LNHDA, CDR2 SQIVND (reference sequence). The CDR3 here is CASSIRGIRGKTEAFF. CDR3 DNA sequence: TGTGCCAGTAGTATAAGGGGTATCAGGGGAAAGACTGAAGCTTTCTTT.

The chain recombines TRBV10-3 with TRBJ1-4, with D perhaps TRBD1 (5 bases). Trimming removed 2 bases from V and 1 base from J, with 8 bases in between. The CDR3 runs 15 residues. CDR1 ENHRY and CDR2 SYGVKD come from the germline V gene. CDR3 sequence reads: CAISEDTGTNEKLFF. Here the CDR3 DNA reads TGTGCCATCAGTGAGGACACAGGAACTAATGAAAAACTGTTTTTT.

The chain is built from TRBV18 and TRBJ2-1; D remains unclear. Between the trimmed V and J ends, which lost 2 bases and 2 bases, there was a span of 16 bases. Germline assignment: CDR1 KGHSH and CDR2 LQKENI. The CDR3 is 17 amino acids. CDR3 loop: CASSPVTPTQAYNEQFF. CDR3 bases: TGTGCCAGCTCACCAGTTACTCCAACCCAGGCCTACAATGAGCAGTTCTTC.